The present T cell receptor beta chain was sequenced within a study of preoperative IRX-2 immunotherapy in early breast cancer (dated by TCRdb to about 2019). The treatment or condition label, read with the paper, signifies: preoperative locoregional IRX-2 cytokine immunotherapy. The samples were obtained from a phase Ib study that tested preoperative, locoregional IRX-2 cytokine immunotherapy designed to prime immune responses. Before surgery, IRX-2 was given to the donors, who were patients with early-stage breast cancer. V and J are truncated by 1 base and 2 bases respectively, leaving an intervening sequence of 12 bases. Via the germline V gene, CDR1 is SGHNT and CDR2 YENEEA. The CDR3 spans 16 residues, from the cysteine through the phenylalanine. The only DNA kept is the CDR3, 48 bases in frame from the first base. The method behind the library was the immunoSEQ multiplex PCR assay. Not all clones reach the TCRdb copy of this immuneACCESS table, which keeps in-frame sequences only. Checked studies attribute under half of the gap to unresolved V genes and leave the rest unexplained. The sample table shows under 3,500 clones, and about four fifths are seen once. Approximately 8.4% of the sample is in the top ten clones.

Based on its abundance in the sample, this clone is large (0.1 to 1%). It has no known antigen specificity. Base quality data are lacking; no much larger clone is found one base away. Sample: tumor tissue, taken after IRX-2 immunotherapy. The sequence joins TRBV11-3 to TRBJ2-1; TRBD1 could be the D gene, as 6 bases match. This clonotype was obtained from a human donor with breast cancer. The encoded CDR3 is CASSLVAAGAYNEQFF. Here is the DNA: TGTGCCAGCAGCTTAGTTGCGGCAGGGGCCTACAATGAGCAGTTCTTC. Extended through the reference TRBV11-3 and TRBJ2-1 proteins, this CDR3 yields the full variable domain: EAGVVQSPRYKIIEKKQPVAFWCNPISGHNTLYWYLQNLGQGPELLIRYENEEAVDDSQLPKDRFSAERLKGVDSTLKIQPAELGDSAVYLCASSLVAAGAYNEQFFGPGTRLTVL.